This T cell receptor beta chain stems from a study of cytomegalovirus exposure and HLA in healthy donors. Whole-study findings and limits: In vitro checks showed that a few CMV-associated chains really do target CMV antigens. TCR beta chain V- and J-gene trimming was linked, in a later analysis, to a missense variant in DCLRE1C. Among the sequence variants, a highly shared cluster was likely an artifact of sequencing. The study recorded around 160 TCR beta chains that were cytomegalovirus-associated.

PCR used 60 Vbeta primers and 13 Jbeta primers. Assay: immunoSEQ multiplex PCR; the TCRdb copy retains only in-frame clones and omits some. Of some 150,000 clones in the sample, approximately 83% were seen once. CDR3 length: 17 residues. The V and J ends lost 2 bases and 7 bases, in that order; junction bases with no gene match: 12. The germline V gene encodes CDR1 KGHSH and CDR2 LQKENI. As to this clone: Its antigen is unidentified.

The sequenced sample was PBMCs. This receptor was obtained from a woman aged 18-29 years in good health and CMV-seronegative. The gene calls are TRBV18 and TRBJ2-1, with 9 bases that match TRBD1. CDR3 DNA sequence: TGTGCCAGCTCACCAAGGACGAACAGGGGGCCTAGGAATGAGCAGTTCTTC. Its translation: CASSPRTNRGPRNEQFF. The full variable domain, its missing parts supplied by reference TRBV18 and TRBJ2-1, is NAGVMQNPRHLVRRRGQEARLRCSPMKGHSHVYWYRQLPEEGLKFMVYLQKENIIDESGMPKERFSAEFPKEGPSILRIQQVVRGDSAAYFCASSPRTNRGPRNEQFFGPGTRLTVL.